The 10 T cell receptor beta chains listed next were all sequenced from one sample in a study of blood T cells in healthy people across ages. The second PCR ran roughly 6 to 11 cycles with a sample-barcoded 5' primer and J-beta primers. TCRdb fed the 5' RACE reads into MiXCR, producing one record per CDR3 protein. The sample contains approximately 1.5 million distinct CDR3 sequences, approximately 43% of which appear only once. Sequencing input: blood. These receptor sequences come from a woman under 30 in good health.

The sample holds a few counts of this clonotype. V gene TRBV29-1 combines with J gene TRBJ2-1; TRBD2 agrees at 10 bases. CDR3 length: 14 amino acids. The junction had 6 bases not matched to a gene; V was cut back by 8 bases and J by 2 bases. Germline lookup yields CDR1 SQVTM and CDR2 ANQGSEA. CDR3 in DNA: TGCAGCTCCAGCGGGGGGGCCACCTACAATGAGCAGTTCTTC. The encoded protein is CSSSGGATYNEQFF.

This clonotype appeared a few times. The CDR3 loop is CASSARLPGQGNTEAFF. CDR3 bases: TGCGCCAGCAGCGCAAGGCTTCCGGGACAGGGAAACACTGAAGCTTTCTTT. The chain couples TRBV4-3 to TRBJ1-1; 9 bases agree with TRBD1. The J segment lost 2 bases and the V segment lost 5 bases, leaving 12 bases of the junction unmatched. The length of the CDR3 is 17 residues. CDR1 is LGHNA and CDR2 is YSLEER in the germline V gene.

The gene calls are TRBV7-2 and TRBJ2-1, with D perhaps matching TRBD2 (5 bases). The CDR3 runs to 16 residues. The V gene's germline CDR1 is SGHTA and CDR2 FQGNSA. Trimming left V 5 bases short and J 4 bases short, with 18 bases between. The CDR3 region has the DNA TGTGCCAGCAGCCCCAAACGGGATGCGAGGTACAATGAGCAGTTCTTC. It encodes CASSPKRDARYNEQFF.

This chain links TRBV27 with TRBJ2-3; tentatively, D is TRBD1 (5 bases). V was shortened by 3 bases and J by 5 bases, with 12 bases between the two germline ends. CDR3 length: 14 residues. Germline V CDR1 and CDR2: MNHEY, SMNVEV (reference sequence). CDR3 loop: CASSFQGLGDTQYF. CDR3 sequence (DNA): TGTGCCAGCAGTTTCCAGGGTCTAGGAGATACGCAGTATTTT.

This clonotype was counted only a few times. The chain uses TRBV28 and TRBJ2-7; 7 nucleotides match TRBD2. The CDR3 runs 15 residues. Germline CDR1 reads MDHEN; CDR2 reads SYDVKM. Unmatched junction bases numbered 9, after V lost 3 bases and J lost 4 bases. CDR3 sequence (DNA): TGTGCCAGCAGTTTGACGGCGGGAGCGGTTTACGAGCAGTACTTC. This gives the protein CASSLTAGAVYEQYF. Supplemented by reference TRBV28 and TRBJ2-7, the full variable domain reads DVKVTQSSRYLVKRTGEKVFLECVQDMDHENMFWYRQDPGLGLRLIYFSYDVKMKEKGDIPEGYSVSREKKERFSLILESASTNQTSMYLCASSLTAGAVYEQYFGPGTRLTVT.

CDR3 DNA: TGCGCCAGCAGTGGAGAGTACTACGAGCAGTACTTC. Amino acids: CASSGEYYEQYF. The J gene is TRBJ2-7, the V gene TRBV10-2; D is undetermined. Germline CDR1 and CDR2: WSHSY and SAAADI. Trimming took 4 bases from V and 3 from J, leaving 7 bases between them. The CDR3 consists of 12 residues.

This clonotype occurred many times. V usage is TRBV12-3 or TRBV12-4 and J usage is TRBJ2-1; the D is unclear. V was clipped by 2 bases and J by 0 bases, with 5 bases between them. This CDR3 comprises 14 residues. DNA for the CDR3: TGTGCCAGCAGTTTACTAAACTCCTACAATGAGCAGTTCTTC. It specifies CASSLLNSYNEQFF.

This chain links TRBV4-1 with TRBJ1-2; D unclear. Between the trimmed V and J ends, which lost 0 bases and 4 bases, there was a span of 12 bases. Per germline, CDR1 MGHRA and CDR2 YSYEKL. This CDR3 has 15 residues. For the CDR3, the DNA is TGCGCCAGCAGCCAAGAAGTGGCAGCCTTCTATGGCTACACCTTC. Translating gives CASSQEVAAFYGYTF.

The V and J genes are TRBV5-1 and TRBJ2-7; 8 nucleotides agree with TRBD1. The tail of the sequence fits TRBJ2-5 better, so the J call may be wrong. CDR3 length equals 14 residues. Germline CDR1 and CDR2: SGHRS and YFSETQ. The CDR3 loop reads CASIPGQGGETQYF. The DNA of the CDR3 is TGCGCCAGCATCCCTGGACAGGGAGGCGAGACCCAGTACTTC.

The rearrangement uses TRBV7-2 and TRBJ1-4, with D possibly TRBD1 on 5 matching bases. The V end lost 5 bases, the J end lost 4 bases, and 14 bases lay between the germline ends. Germline V lookup: CDR1 SGHTA, CDR2 FQGNSA. CDR3 size: 15 residues. The CDR3 nucleotides are TGTGCCAGCAGCACCAACAAGGGGAATAATGAAAAACTGTTTTTT. The encoded protein is CASSTNKGNNEKLFF. The variable domain in full, with the rest retrieved from reference TRBV7-2 and TRBJ1-4, is GAGVSQSPSNKVTEKGKDVELRCDPISGHTALYWYRQSLGQGLEFLIYFQGNSAPDKSGLPSDRFSAERTGGSVSTLTIQRTQQEDSAVYLCASSTNKGNNEKLFFGSGTQLSVL.